One sample yielded the 19 T cell receptor beta chains listed below, sequenced in a study of blood T cells in healthy people across ages. Sample-barcoded 5' priming and a J-beta primer mix drove a second PCR of about 6 to 12 cycles. TCRdb reprocessed the 5' RACE reads with MiXCR, giving one entry per CDR3 protein. The table has approximately 780,000 distinct CDR3 sequences, roughly 25% seen once. These data were also reused for a study on T cells of mothers and their children.

What was sequenced was blood. Every receptor here comes from a boy aged 5-17 years in good health.

This chain connects TRBV12-3 or TRBV12-4 to TRBJ1-5; D call uncertain. This CDR3 has 13 residues. V lost 6 bases to trimming and J lost 4 bases, with 10 bases between them. The CDR3 reads CASSPRENQPQHF. The CDR3 DNA follows: TGTGCCAGCAGCCCGAGAGAGAATCAGCCCCAGCATTTT.

This clonotype was picked up a small number of times. J is TRBJ2-1 and V is TRBV7-2, with D perhaps matching TRBD1 (6 bases). The better agreement between TRBJ2-5 and the DNA end casts doubt on the J call. This CDR3 spans 18 amino acids. CDR1 is SGHTA, CDR2 FQGNSA, per germline. The CDR3, as DNA: TGTGCCAGCAGCCCCTCCAGGGACACCTCGTTGGGTGGGGAGACCCAGTACTTC. It is translated as CASSPSRDTSLGGETQYF.

This clonotype was found a few times. The chain uses TRBV5-1 and TRBJ2-7; D is unresolved. Germline CDR1 SGHRS, CDR2 YFSETQ. There are 15 residues in the CDR3. Trimming cost V 4 bases and J 0 bases, with 14 bases left between them. The CDR3 reads CASSPYPGLSYEQYF. CDR3 sequence (DNA): TGCGCCAGCAGCCCCTACCCAGGTCTCTCCTACGAGCAGTACTTC.

This chain connects TRBV27 to TRBJ1-2; possibly TRBD1 for D (5 bases). Germline V gene lookup returns CDR1 MNHEY and CDR2 SMNVEV (reference sequence). Trimming cost V 9 bases and J 4 bases, with 12 bases left between them. The CDR3 covers 12 residues. The CDR3 DNA sequence: TGTGCCAGTCTCGACAGACGCTATGGCTACACCTTC. Translated: CASLDRRYGYTF.

In this sample, this clonotype turned up a few times. V usage is TRBV6-1 and J usage is TRBJ2-7; tentative D call: TRBD1 (5 bases). Trimming cost V 1 base and J 6 bases, with 13 bases left between them. CDR3 length equals 14 residues. The germline gives CDR1 MNHNS, CDR2 SASEGT. CDR3 amino acids: CASSEGPGPGEQYF. Written as DNA, the CDR3 is TGTGCCAGCAGTGAAGGCCCAGGGCCGGGCGAGCAGTACTTC.

This clonotype turned up a few times. One end of the junction is discordant with germline, which a read error may explain. V usage is TRBV10-2 and J usage is TRBJ2-7; 10 positions agree with TRBD1. CDR1 and CDR2 (germline): WSHSY, SAAADI. This CDR3 has 13 residues. CDR3 protein: CASSESTGGDGWF. The DNA for the CDR3 is TGCGCCAGCAGTGAGTCGACAGGGGGCGATGGTTGGTTC.

A few counts support this clonotype. The J gene is TRBJ2-4, the V gene TRBV3-1; either TRBD1 or TRBD2 may fit D (5 bases each). The germline V gene has CDR1 LGHDT and CDR2 YNNKEL (reference sequence). The CDR3 length is 15 residues. Trimming removed 5 bases at V and 1 base at J, with 12 bases between. The DNA of the CDR3 is TGTGCCAGCAGCGACGGGGCCGGGGCCAAAAACATTCAGTACTTC. Translated: CASSDGAGAKNIQYF.

The chain joins TRBV5-5 to TRBJ1-1, with a tentative D call TRBD1 (6 bases). V shed 4 bases and J shed 4 bases, with 20 bases lying between them. There are 16 residues in the CDR3. Germline assignment: CDR1 SGHKS and CDR2 YYEKEE (reference sequence). The CDR3: CASSPRGGGGFTEAFF. The CDR3 DNA sequence: TGTGCCAGCAGCCCGAGGGGGGGGGGCGGCTTCACTGAAGCTTTCTTT.

The chain is built from TRBV15 and TRBJ2-5; D is unclear. V lost 1 base and J 4 bases, leaving 10 bases between the germline ends. The CDR3 contains 14 residues. Germline assignment: CDR1 LNHNV and CDR2 YYDKDF (reference sequence). The CDR3 here is CATSRGQHTETQYF. CDR3 bases: TGTGCCACCAGCAGAGGCCAACATACAGAGACCCAGTACTTC.

The chain carries TRBV3-1 and TRBJ2-3, with a weak D call TRBD2 (6 bases). The germline V and J ends were trimmed by 4 bases and 2 bases, with 10 bases remaining between them. This CDR3 contains 14 residues. Germline CDR1 and CDR2: LGHDT and YNNKEL (reference sequence). For the CDR3, the DNA is TGTGCCAGCAGCCGCAGGACTACCACAGATACGCAGTATTTT. Its translation is CASSRRTTTDTQYF.

In DNA form, the CDR3 reads TGTGCTAGTGGCCCCCCGGGGGGGGACTACAATGAGCAGTTCTTC. This sequence encodes CASGPPGGDYNEQFF. The V call is TRBV12-5, the J call TRBJ2-1, with 8 positions matching TRBD2. The germline V gene has CDR1 LGHNT and CDR2 FRNRAP. The CDR3 is made up of 15 amino acids. The trim removed 6 bases at V and 3 bases at J, leaving 7 bases unmatched.

Only a few counts were recorded for this clonotype. V is TRBV7-9 and J is TRBJ1-4; D is unresolved. From germline, CDR1 is SEHNR and CDR2 FQNEAQ (reference sequence). The CDR3 length is 11 residues. The ends were cut back, 3 bases at V and 10 bases at J, with 6 bases in the middle. The CDR3 DNA is TGTGCCAGCAGCTTCGGAGGAAAACTGTTTTTT. Its translation: CASSFGGKLFF.

The chain uses TRBV10-3 and TRBJ2-1; TRBD1 matches at 10 bases. The J call may not be correct, given that the DNA end is closer to TRBJ2-7. The CDR3 is 14 residues long. CDR1 and CDR2 from the germline V gene are ENHRY and SYGVKD. In DNA, the CDR3 is TGTGCCATCAGTGAGGGGACAGGGGTAAGCGAGCAGTACTTC. Translated: CAISEGTGVSEQYF.

This clonotype was found a few times. The CDR3 protein is CATSDILGGMVEKLFF. In nucleotides, the CDR3 is TGTGCCACCAGTGATATCCTGGGGGGGATGGTTGAAAAACTGTTTTTT. The rearrangement uses TRBV24-1 and TRBJ1-4; maybe TRBD1 (5 bases). V lost 3 bases to trimming and J lost 7 bases, with 17 bases between them. The CDR3 runs to 16 residues. The germline CDR1 and CDR2 sequences are KGHDR and SFDVKD.

CDR3 nucleotide sequence: TGTGCCAGCAGCGCCCTTCGGGGACTAGTGACAGATACGCAGTATTTT. Translation: CASSALRGLVTDTQYF. The chain uses TRBV7-8 and TRBJ2-3, with 8 positions matching TRBD2. The CDR3 is 16 residues long. Germline V lookup: CDR1 SGHVS, CDR2 FQNEAQ. Trimming took 5 bases from V and 3 from J; bases not matched to a gene: 10.

This clonotype has just a few counts. For the CDR3, the DNA is TGTGCCAGCTCACCAGGGAAGAATGAAAAACTGTTTTTT. Protein product: CASSPGKNEKLFF. The chain carries TRBV18 and TRBJ1-4; D not certain. V lost 2 bases and J lost 5, with 6 bases in between. Looked up from germline, CDR1 is KGHSH and CDR2 is LQKENI. The CDR3 is 13 residues long.

The rearrangement links TRBV28 to TRBJ2-4; D is tentatively TRBD1 or TRBD2 (5 bases each). CDR3 size: 16 residues. Trimming took off 6 bases at V and 7 bases at J, with 22 bases between the two ends. Germline V lookup: CDR1 MDHEN, CDR2 SYDVKM. The CDR3 loop is CASSSPTQRGWNIQYF. The DNA of the CDR3 is TGTGCCAGCAGCTCACCCACTCAGAGGGGTTGGAACATTCAGTACTTC. Full variable domain (missing parts from reference TRBV28 and TRBJ2-4): DVKVTQSSRYLVKRTGEKVFLECVQDMDHENMFWYRQDPGLGLRLIYFSYDVKMKEKGDIPEGYSVSREKKERFSLILESASTNQTSMYLCASSSPTQRGWNIQYFGAGTRLSVL.

The rearrangement uses TRBV29-1 and TRBJ1-4; D is unclear. In germline, CDR1 is SQVTM, CDR2 ANQGSEA. V gave up 4 bases and J gave up 5 bases, with 8 bases separating them. The CDR3 loop spans 12 amino acids. CDR3: CSVGGVNEKLFF. CDR3 coding DNA: TGCAGCGTTGGGGGAGTGAATGAAAAACTGTTTTTT. The full variable domain, in which reference TRBV29-1 and TRBJ1-4 provide the parts outside the CDR3, is SAVISQKPSRDICQRGTSLTIQCQVDSQVTMMFWYRQQPGQSLTLIATANQGSEATYESGFVIDKFPISRPNLTFSTLTVSNMSPEDSSIYLCSVGGVNEKLFFGSGTQLSVL.

J is TRBJ1-6 and V is TRBV7-9; D gene uncertain. This CDR3 has 15 amino acids. The ends were cut back, 2 bases at V and 7 bases at J, with 12 bases in the middle. Per the germline V gene, CDR1 is SEHNR and CDR2 is FQNEAQ (reference sequence). The CDR3 nucleotides are TGTGCCAGCAGCTTACAGAGTCCGGGAAATTCACCCCTCCACTTT. Translated: CASSLQSPGNSPLHF.